One and the same sample provided the 5 T cell receptor beta chains below, sequenced in a study of blood T cells in healthy people across ages. A J-beta primer mix and a sample-barcoded 5' primer were used in a second PCR of roughly 7 to 12 cycles. TCRdb redid the calling of the 5' RACE reads with MiXCR, one entry per CDR3 protein. This table holds hundreds of thousands of distinct CDR3 sequences, 45% to 50% found once. Sequenced: blood. These receptor sequences come from a woman aged 55 to 70 in good health.

CDR3 in DNA: TGTGCCATCAGTGCCCTTGGACTAGCCGGCGACAATGAGCAGTTCTTC. Translated: CAISALGLAGDNEQFF. The chain is built from TRBV10-3 and TRBJ2-1, with 8 bases identical to TRBD2. CDR1 is ENHRY, CDR2 SYGVKD, per germline. The length of the CDR3 is 16 residues. Trimming took 4 bases from V and 5 from J; bases not matched to a gene: 10.

This clonotype occurred a few times. The V gene is TRBV3-1, the J gene TRBJ2-4; D remains unclear. Trimming cost V 4 bases and J 6 bases, with 16 bases left between them. Germline CDR1 reads LGHDT; CDR2 reads YNNKEL (reference sequence). The CDR3 sequence is 15 residues long. CDR3: CASSPSRAGANIQYF. The CDR3 region has the DNA TGTGCCAGCAGCCCTAGTCGGGCAGGTGCAAACATTCAGTACTTC.

This chain uses TRBV20-1 with TRBJ1-2; no firm D call. The CDR3 covers 15 residues. Germline CDR1 and CDR2: DFQATT and SNEGSKA (reference sequence). V lost 0 bases to trimming and J lost 0 bases, with 11 bases between them. This CDR3 reads CSARDPNSANYGYTF. The CDR3 coding sequence is TGCAGTGCTAGAGATCCGAACAGCGCTAACTATGGCTACACCTTC.

The genes are TRBV28 and TRBJ2-4; D unclear. There are 12 residues in the CDR3. Germline lookup yields CDR1 MDHEN and CDR2 SYDVKM. With 8 bases removed from V and 13 bases from J, the gap between germline ends came to 18 bases. This CDR3 is CASFGPAPEQYF. The CDR3, as DNA: TGTGCCAGCTTCGGACCAGCGCCAGAGCAGTACTTC.

CDR3 sequence reads: CASSQGGQQLYGYTF. The CDR3 coding sequence is TGTGCCAGCAGCCAAGGTGGACAGCAGCTCTATGGCTACACCTTC. J is TRBJ1-2 and V is TRBV9, with D perhaps TRBD1 (6 bases). Germline V gene sequence: CDR1 SGDLS, CDR2 YYNGEE. The CDR3 is made up of 15 amino acids. V was shortened by 4 bases and J by 4 bases, with 17 bases between the two germline ends.